This T cell receptor (beta chain) was identified in a study of cytomegalovirus exposure and HLA in healthy donors (dated by TCRdb to about 2017). About the full investigation: An earlier analysis of roughly 500 of the donors reported 250 to 300 Gb of sequence data and roughly 120 million unique TCR beta sequences obtained from some 200 million T cells. Along with the approximately 650-subject first cohort, a separate validation cohort of about 110 different subjects was used. An earlier analysis of 450 to 750 of the donors used high-throughput TCR beta sequencing to judge whether each TCR beta V gene segment behaved as functional or pseudogenic. Donor age, sex, ethnicity and CMV serostatus were collected together with the repertoire data. A few DR-DQ haplotypes were treated as single units for association and clustering because of strong linkage in the cohort. An early release that covered 640 HLA-typed donors contained approximately 300 gigabases of sequencing data and some 87 million unique TCR sequences. The genetic ancestry cluster associated with self-reported Caucasian donors included 65% to 90% of the roughly 410 genotyped donors. The T cell repertoires of some 670 subjects were profiled by immunosequencing and related to cytomegalovirus serostatus. Typing coverage varied by locus: roughly 629-630 donors for A, B, C, DRB1 and DQB1; approximately 520 for DQA1; approximately 570 for DPA1; 450 to 480 for DPB1. Every discovery cohort repertoire had been produced on one sequencing platform. HLA typing included class I and class II loci at four-digit resolution. Across 300 to 500 genotyped donors of the cohort, an average of roughly 250,000 unique TCR beta nucleotide sequences per donor were sequenced, and 15% to 20% of those sequences were non-productive. High-throughput TCR immunosequencing, statistical association of individual TCRs with disease status, and machine learning were combined to predict cytomegalovirus infection status. To study patterns of TCR occurrence, a later analysis re-analyzed previously published TCR beta repertoires from more than 550 donors and added high-resolution HLA genotyping. Genome-wide SNP genotypes for about three fifths of the roughly 700 donors were used in a later genetic analysis, which treated that subset as a discovery cohort. The study aimed to test whether signatures of past pathogen exposure could be identified by cataloging public T cell receptors. In the later analysis, no new phenotypic data were used to find candidate immune exposures; instead, reliance was placed on TCR beta sequences and their occurrence across donors.

Library creation used the immunoSEQ multiplex PCR assay. A mixture of 60 forward primers for TCR Vbeta segments and 13 reverse primers for TCR Jbeta segments was used in the multiplex PCR. The CDR3 region of rearranged TCR beta genes was amplified from genomic DNA with a multiplex PCR assay. Amplified TCR beta libraries were sequenced as 87-base-pair reads on the Illumina HiSeq System. The study's processing was this. A later analysis counted tens of millions of unique TCR beta chains across the 700 or so repertoires, and some 12 million of these chains were shared by at least two donors. Raw reads were error-corrected and collapsed into unique sequences by a nearest-neighbor algorithm in which closely related sequences were merged to remove PCR and sequencing errors. Alignment of CDR3 sequences to IMGT reference sequences was used to assign V, D and J gene segments. For a sequence to be retained, a match of at least six nucleotides was required to both a V gene segment and a J gene segment. Rearrangements were classified as productive when the CDR3 lacked stop codons and remained in frame with V and J, and all other rearrangements were classified as non-productive. Following IMGT convention, CDR3 was defined as the stretch from the second conserved V-encoded cysteine to the conserved J-encoded phenylalanine. Sequences without an unambiguous match to a single V gene segment were excluded from the earlier analysis of 587 of the donors. An earlier analysis of about 590 of the donors classified V segments as functional when productive rearrangements were above 56.7% and as segregating when the standard deviation between donors was above 5%. A statistical classification framework was built to diagnose cytomegalovirus status from the catalog of TCR beta chain sequences. V and J gene assignment, in a later analysis, came from comparing TCR nucleotide sequences with IMGT/GENE-DB human TR gene sequences. The TCRdist pipeline was used in a later analysis to assign CDR3 sequences and most-parsimonious VDJ recombination scenarios. A later analysis defined each TCR beta chain by its CDR3 amino acid sequence plus V-gene family, and excluded reads lacking a unique V-gene family. In a later analysis, nearly 600 highly shared, low-generation-probability nucleotide sequences were removed to address suspected cross-contamination and a sequencing artifact. A later analysis calculated a clonal expansion index for each public chain from normalized within-repertoire ranks of inferred template counts. In a later analysis, generation probabilities were computed using a VDJ recombination model fitted to out-of-frame rearrangements, and the results were checked against IGoR. Hypergeometric tests were used in a later analysis to score TCR-TCR, TCR-HLA and TCR-CMV co-occurrence, with a repertoire-size bias correction applied to the TCR pairs. In a later analysis, false discovery rates were estimated by permuting HLA or CMV assignments 20 times. In a later analysis, co-occurring TCRs were grouped with DBSCAN, and TCRdist sequence similarity was added when clustering was performed within HLA-allele-positive subsets. Repertoires with fewer than 30,000 or more than 120,000 public chains were left out of co-occurrence clustering, as were about 5 repertoires with anomalous nucleotide sharing. The source is immuneACCESS, and TCRdb retained only in-frame sequences with V and J called. Part of the clones is not carried over; for the studies checked, unresolved V genes explain less than half of this, and the remainder is unexplained. That table furnishes V, J and clone size, whereas the DNA furnished D and trimming. In this sample the table shows 150,000 to 200,000 clones, more than 65% of which occur a single time. The ten top clones hold 1.5% to 2% of the sample.

The cohort was made up of 500 to 800 healthy bone marrow donors. At the time of sampling, all cohort members were nominally healthy, though unrecorded immune exposures were likely present. The donor was CMV seronegative and belonged to the group of 352 seronegative cohort members. A peripheral blood sample was collected from each donor, and TCR beta sequencing was performed on peripheral blood mononuclear cells. Genomic DNA extraction from the blood cell samples was performed with the Qiagen DNeasy Blood Extraction Kit. Beyond this particular receptor, the publication reports: An association between a missense DCLRE1C variant and V-gene and J-gene trimming of TCR beta chains was found in a later genetic analysis and replicated in an independent cohort. Correlated functional status among segregating V segments might be attributable to linkage disequilibrium, but an unknown experimental factor could not be ruled out. A further reported finding was that TCR beta sequences accurately predicted the HLA-A and HLA-B alleles for most subjects in the first cohort. The authors suggested that the approach could potentially be extended to other disease states and immunological phenotypes. According to a later analysis, TCR association rates differed among HLA loci, with DRB1 alleles showing the most associated TCRs and HLA-C alleles showing the fewest. At a false discovery rate of 0.05, a later analysis linked 15,000 to 20,000 TCR beta sequences to specific HLA alleles. In both the original and validation cohorts, the classifier was reported to diagnose cytomegalovirus status with high specificity and sensitivity. Compared with the 666-donor mean, donors in an Asian-associated ancestry cluster had fewer N-insertions in productive TCRs, according to a later genetic analysis. According to a later analysis, parvovirus B19, influenza, CMV and Epstein-Barr virus appeared linked to several top co-occurrence clusters. The cohort was sequenced for TCR beta chains only, and without alpha or paired-chain data the features that could be detected were limited. The study listed 164 TCR beta chains as associated with cytomegalovirus. A cluster of highly shared sequence variants was judged likely to be a technical artifact of the sequencing pipeline. In a later analysis, HLA-associated TCR beta chains were found to be more clonally expanded and to have lower generation probabilities than equally common non-associated chains. Immune exposure information for the cohort was limited to CMV serostatus. When HLA alleles, especially DR and DQ, strongly co-occurred, attributing TCR associations to individual alleles was difficult. Most TCR sequences were observed very rarely across donors, whereas some public TCRs were present in many individuals. A later analysis found that most CMV-associated TCR beta chains appeared HLA-restricted, with HLA associations seemingly driven largely by CMV exposure. In an earlier analysis of 587 of the donors, most TCR beta V segments were observed in productive rearrangements about 90% or about 30% of the time, broadly matching IMGT annotations. The earlier analysis of approximately 560 of the donors excluded seventeen rarely observed V segments, including chromosome 9 orphons, because counts were too low. In vitro tests confirmed that three of the cytomegalovirus-associated TCR beta chains recognize cytomegalovirus antigens. Sequencing depth was assumed to be roughly uniform across donors in the presence/absence analyses, though that assumption may not hold. Because some donors lacked HLA typing at each locus, the association tests relied only on the typed subset.

In the case of this clone: Its specific antigen is unknown. No base quality information exists; no much larger clone differs at one position.

Sequencing input: PBMCs. The TCR comes from a woman in her twenties or thirties in good health and CMV-seronegative.

The CDR3 is CATSGTAGVTDTQYF. The DNA is TGTGCCACCTCCGGGACTGCTGGCGTCACAGATACGCAGTATTTT. The rearrangement joined TRBV10-3 to TRBJ2-3, with TRBD2 perhaps the D gene, on 6 matching bases. CDR1 and CDR2 (ENHRY, SYGVKD) derive from the germline V gene. V is pared back by 10 bases and J by 2 bases, with 19 bases lying between the germline termini. From its cysteine to its phenylalanine, the CDR3 spans 15 amino acids. CDR3 DNA only is kept here, 45 bases in frame from base 1.